The TCR beta chain under discussion was sequenced for a study of blood T cell repertoires in COVID-19. About the research overall: Samples taken during acute and convalescent COVID-19 were collected in the United States, Italy and Spain. Nucleic acid was either cDNA or gDNA, and it came from T cells, B-cell-depleted T cells, or PBMCs.

Clones were read by immunoSEQ multiplex PCR, and TCRdb kept only the in-frame ones, dropping some. The data show a few hundred thousand clones, around 89% seen once. CDR3 length equals 14 residues. Germline assignment: CDR1 SGHAT and CDR2 FQNNGV. Trimming took 5 bases from V and 3 from J, leaving 13 bases between them. Recruitment covered some 25 US areas and drew participants whose ages spanned roughly 18 to 100 years. Cohort assignment relied on participant-reported clinical history. This chain joins TRBV11-2 and TRBJ1-2; D gene unclear. Sequencing input: PBMCs or T cells enriched from blood (not recorded which). The receptor comes from a man in his thirties or forties who had recovered from COVID-19. The CDR3 bases are TGTGCCAGCAGCCCAGACTGGCGATACTATGGCTACACCTTC. This codes for CASSPDWRYYGYTF.